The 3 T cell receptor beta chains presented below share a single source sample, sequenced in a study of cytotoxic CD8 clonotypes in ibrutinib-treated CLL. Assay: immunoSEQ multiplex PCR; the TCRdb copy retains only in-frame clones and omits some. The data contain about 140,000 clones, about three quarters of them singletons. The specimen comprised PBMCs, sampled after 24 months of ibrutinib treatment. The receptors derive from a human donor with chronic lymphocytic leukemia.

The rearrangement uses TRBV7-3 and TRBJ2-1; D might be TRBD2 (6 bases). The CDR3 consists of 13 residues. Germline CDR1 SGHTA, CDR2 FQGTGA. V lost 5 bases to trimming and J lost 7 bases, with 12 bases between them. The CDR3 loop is CASSPGTSNEQFF. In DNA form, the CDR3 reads TGTGCCAGCAGCCCGGGGACTTCGAATGAGCAGTTCTTC.

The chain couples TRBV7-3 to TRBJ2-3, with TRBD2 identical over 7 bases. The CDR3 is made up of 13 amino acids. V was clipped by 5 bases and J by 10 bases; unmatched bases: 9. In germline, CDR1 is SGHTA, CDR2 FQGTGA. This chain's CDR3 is CASSPRRLAAQYF. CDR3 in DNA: TGTGCCAGCAGCCCCCGGAGGCTAGCGGCGCAGTATTTT. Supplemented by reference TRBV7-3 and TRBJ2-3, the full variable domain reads GAGVSQTPSNKVTEKGKYVELRCDPISGHTALYWYRQSLGQGPEFLIYFQGTGAADDSGLPNDRFFAVRPEGSVSTLKIQRTERGDSAVYLCASSPRRLAAQYFGPGTRLTVL.

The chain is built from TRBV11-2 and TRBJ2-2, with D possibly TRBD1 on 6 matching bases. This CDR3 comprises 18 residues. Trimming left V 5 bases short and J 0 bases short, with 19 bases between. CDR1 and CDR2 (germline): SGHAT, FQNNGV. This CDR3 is CASSPLPLWDTNTGELFF. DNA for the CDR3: TGTGCCAGCAGCCCCCTCCCACTTTGGGACACGAACACCGGGGAGCTGTTTTTT. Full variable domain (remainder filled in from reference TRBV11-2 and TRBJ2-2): EAGVAQSPRYKIIEKRQSVAFWCNPISGHATLYWYQQILGQGPKLLIQFQNNGVVDDSQLPKDRFSAERLKGVDSTLKIQPAKLEDSAVYLCASSPLPLWDTNTGELFFGEGSRLTVL.